This entry lists 27 T cell receptor beta chains sequenced from one sample in a study of CD8 T cells in Susac syndrome. About 0.5 to 1 ug RNA was reverse transcribed with random hexamers. TCRdb redid the calling of the immunoSEQ multiplex PCR reads with MiXCR, one entry per CDR3 protein. The sample holds about 180,000 distinct CDR3 sequences, roughly 92% seen once. Source material: CD4+ T cells from PBMCs. Receptors were obtained from a human donor with Susac syndrome.

This rearrangement joins TRBV27 to TRBJ2-2; perhaps TRBD1 as D (6 bases). The CDR3 runs 14 residues. V was trimmed by 0 bases and J by 8 bases, leaving 10 bases between them. Germline CDR1 reads MNHEY; CDR2 reads SMNVEV (reference sequence). Written as DNA, the CDR3 is TGTGCCAGCAGTTTATCGTCAGGGGCGGGGGAGCTGTTTTTT. Amino acid sequence: CASSLSSGAGELFF.

The V and J genes are TRBV12-3 or TRBV12-4 and TRBJ2-7, with 9 bases matching TRBD1. Unmatched junction bases numbered 6, after V lost 5 bases and J lost 1 base. The CDR3 contains 15 residues. CDR3 loop: CASSGGQGRSYEQYF. CDR3 sequence (DNA): TGTGCCAGCAGTGGGGGACAGGGAAGATCCTACGAGCAGTACTTC.

This chain joins TRBV18 and TRBJ2-5; D gene unclear. Germline assignment: CDR1 KGHSH and CDR2 LQKENI. Trimming removed 4 bases at V and 3 bases at J, with 9 bases between. The CDR3 loop spans 13 amino acids. CDR3 in DNA: TGTGCCAGCTCACTTCGGCAGAAAGAGACCCAGTACTTC. As protein: CASSLRQKETQYF.

The chain recombines TRBV10-3 with TRBJ1-2, with 7 positions matching TRBD1. The V segment lost 6 bases and the J segment 4 bases; nucleotides outside the gene matches: 17. The CDR3 consists of 17 residues. CDR1 and CDR2 from the germline V gene are ENHRY and SYGVKD. The DNA of the CDR3 is TGTGCCATCAGCCCACACGGCACACAGGGGTTATCCTATGGCTACACCTTC. This codes for CAISPHGTQGLSYGYTF.

The chain's CDR3 is CASSLLPGVSRGHGYTF. The CDR3 DNA follows: TGCGCCAGCAGCCTCCTCCCAGGGGTCTCAAGGGGCCATGGCTACACCTTC. The rearrangement uses TRBV4-3 and TRBJ1-2; the D gene is possibly TRBD1 (6 bases). V lost 4 bases and J lost 6, with 24 bases in between. Looked up from germline, CDR1 is LGHNA and CDR2 is YSLEER. The CDR3 sequence is 17 residues long.

The J gene is TRBJ1-3, the V gene TRBV18; D is uncertain. Looked up from germline, CDR1 is KGHSH and CDR2 is LQKENI. V lost 3 bases to trimming and J lost 4 bases, with 16 bases between them. There are 16 residues in the CDR3. The CDR3 loop is CASSPPGRLAGNTIYF. The CDR3 nucleotides read TGTGCCAGCTCACCTCCCGGCCGGCTGGCAGGAAACACCATATATTTT.

V usage is TRBV20-1 and J usage is TRBJ1-1; D unresolved. V was clipped by 3 bases and J by 5 bases, with 13 bases between them. The germline V gene encodes CDR1 DFQATT and CDR2 SNEGSKA (reference sequence). The CDR3 runs to 13 residues. The CDR3 DNA is TGCAGTGCTAGCGACAATAAGCTAACTGAAGCTTTCTTT. This translates into CSASDNKLTEAFF.

The chain couples TRBV15 to TRBJ1-5; D not certain. CDR1 LNHNV and CDR2 YYDKDF come from the germline V gene (reference sequence). The CDR3 consists of 13 residues. The V and J ends lost 0 bases and 7 bases respectively, with 7 bases between them. CDR3 residues: CATSRDKKQPQHF. As DNA, the CDR3 is TGTGCCACCAGCAGAGATAAGAAGCAGCCCCAGCATTTT.

The chain joins TRBV29-1 to TRBJ2-2; D is perhaps TRBD1 (6 bases). The CDR3 is made up of 13 amino acids. The V end lost 7 bases, the J end lost 3 bases, and 12 bases lay between the germline ends. The germline CDR1 and CDR2 sequences are SQVTM and ANQGSEA. CDR3 nucleotides: TGCAGCGGAAAGACAGGAGACACCGGGGAGCTGTTTTTT. Translated: CSGKTGDTGELFF.

CDR3 DNA sequence: TGCAGCGTTGTACAGGGTAACTATGGCTACACCTTC. The encoded protein is CSVVQGNYGYTF. The rearrangement links TRBV29-1 to TRBJ1-2; TRBD1 might be the D (6 bases). The CDR3 totals 12 residues. Trimming cost V 4 bases and J 1 base, with 7 bases left between them. The germline V gene has CDR1 SQVTM and CDR2 ANQGSEA.

The chain combines TRBV7-2 with TRBJ1-1, with 7 bases fitting TRBD1. Germline V gene data show CDR1 as SGHTA and CDR2 as FQGNSA. The V and J ends lost 5 bases and 4 bases, in that order; junction bases with no gene match: 4. The CDR3 extends over 13 amino acids. CDR3 residues: CASSRQGGTEAFF. In nucleotides, the CDR3 is TGTGCCAGCAGCCGACAGGGTGGCACTGAAGCTTTCTTT.

The chain combines TRBV20-1 with TRBJ1-1; TRBD1 matches at 7 bases. Germline V gives CDR1 DFQATT, CDR2 SNEGSKA (reference sequence). V lost 6 bases, J lost 2 bases, and 9 bases stayed unmatched. The CDR3 has 14 residues. The CDR3 protein is CSAKSRQGNTEAFF. The CDR3, as DNA: TGCAGTGCAAAGTCTCGACAGGGAAACACTGAAGCTTTCTTT.

V is TRBV5-1 and J is TRBJ1-1; D call uncertain. The germline gives CDR1 SGHRS, CDR2 YFSETQ. The length of the CDR3 is 14 residues. Trimming pared 0 bases from V and 1 base from J, leaving 7 bases between. The CDR3 protein is CASSLDTPNTEAFF. DNA for the CDR3: TGCGCCAGCAGCTTGGACACTCCGAACACTGAAGCTTTCTTT.

The chain has TRBV12-3 or TRBV12-4 and TRBJ2-5; D perhaps matches TRBD2 (6 bases). CDR3 length equals 11 residues. Trimming took 6 bases from V and 5 from J, leaving 7 bases between them. The CDR3 sequence: CASRGGETQYF. The DNA of the CDR3 is TGTGCCAGCAGGGGGGGTGAGACCCAGTACTTC.

V usage is TRBV7-9 and J usage is TRBJ1-5, with a weak D call TRBD1 (5 bases). CDR1 SEHNR and CDR2 FQNEAQ come from the germline V gene (reference sequence). The V gene lost 6 bases and the J gene lost 7 bases, with 13 bases spanning the gap. CDR3 length equals 13 residues. The CDR3 reads CASSSQGGQPQHF. The CDR3 bases are TGTGCCAGCAGTTCCCAGGGAGGGCAGCCCCAGCATTTT.

V and J are TRBV6-5 and TRBJ2-3; 10 nucleotides align to TRBD2. Trimming removed 3 bases from V and 0 bases from J; junction bases left unmatched: 9. The germline V gene has CDR1 MNHEY and CDR2 SVGAGI. The CDR3 is 18 amino acids. CDR3 DNA sequence: TGTGCCAGCAGTTATCTTAGCGGGGGGACCCGAAGCACAGATACGCAGTATTTT. Protein product: CASSYLSGGTRSTDTQYF.

The chain couples TRBV4-1 to TRBJ1-5; TRBD1 matches 9 bases. CDR1 is MGHRA, CDR2 YSYEKL, per germline. J was trimmed by 0 bases and V by 4 bases; bases with no gene match: 10. CDR3 size: 18 residues. CDR3 sequence (DNA): TGCGCCAGCAGCCTCGGGGACAGGGCTACAATTAGCAATCAGCCCCAGCATTTT. Its translation: CASSLGDRATISNQPQHF.

The rearrangement joins TRBV20-1 to TRBJ2-3; D is ambiguous. Trimming cost V 6 bases and J 7 bases, with 23 bases left between them. The CDR3 is 15 amino acids. The germline CDR1 and CDR2 sequences are DFQATT and SNEGSKA (reference sequence). DNA for the CDR3: TGCAGTGCCTTTGCGGCAGCACCAGTTCTTTATACGCAGTATTTT. Translation gives CSAFAAAPVLYTQYF.

The J gene is TRBJ2-1, the V gene TRBV4-3, with 7 bases aligning to TRBD2. Trimming took 0 bases from V and 3 from J; bases not matched to a gene: 5. This CDR3 comprises 16 residues. Germline V gene data show CDR1 as LGHNA and CDR2 as YSLEER. CDR3: CASSQDPRGGYNEQFF. CDR3 coding DNA: TGCGCCAGCAGCCAAGATCCGCGCGGGGGCTACAATGAGCAGTTCTTC.

The chain couples TRBV4-1 to TRBJ2-3, with D unresolved. V gave up 0 bases and J gave up 5 bases, with 12 bases separating them. Per the germline V gene, CDR1 is MGHRA and CDR2 is YSYEKL. CDR3 length: 15 residues. The CDR3 coding sequence is TGCGCCAGCAGCCAAGATCCACGGCGCGAAGATACGCAGTATTTT. Translation gives CASSQDPRREDTQYF.

The J gene is TRBJ2-7, the V gene TRBV2, with 11 bases identical to TRBD1. The CDR3 loop spans 15 amino acids. CDR1 is SNHLY, CDR2 FYNNEI, per germline. The V gene end was trimmed by 5 bases and the J gene end by 4 bases; junction bases not matched to a gene: 7. Here the CDR3 DNA reads TGTGCCAGCAGTCCCCGGACAGGGGGCGGGTACGAGCAGTACTTC. It encodes CASSPRTGGGYEQYF.

The chain is built from TRBV7-3 and TRBJ2-6; tentatively, D is TRBD1 (6 bases). Germline-derived CDR1 and CDR2 are SGHTA and FQGTGA. This CDR3 is built from 16 residues. The V and J ends lost 5 bases and 1 base respectively, with 12 bases between them. The CDR3 DNA reads as TGTGCCAGCAGCCTGACCAGGGGTTCTGGGGCCAACGTCCTGACTTTC. Translating gives CASSLTRGSGANVLTF.

This chain connects TRBV3-1 to TRBJ2-2; D is uncertain. The CDR3 length is 12 residues. Between the trimmed V and J ends, which lost 2 bases and 7 bases, there was a span of 5 bases. Germline CDR1 LGHDT, CDR2 YNNKEL (reference sequence). CDR3: CASSQYGGELFF. The CDR3 DNA sequence: TGTGCCAGCAGCCAATATGGCGGGGAGCTGTTTTTT.

The chain is built from TRBV5-1 and TRBJ1-1, with D unclear. The length of the CDR3 is 15 residues. With 4 bases removed from V and 1 base from J, the gap between germline ends came to 14 bases. Germline V gene data show CDR1 as SGHRS and CDR2 as YFSETQ. DNA for the CDR3: TGCGCCAGCAGCATTTGGTCGAGAGAGAACACTGAAGCTTTCTTT. Protein: CASSIWSRENTEAFF. Supplemented by reference TRBV5-1 and TRBJ1-1, the full variable domain reads KAGVTQTPRYLIKTRGQQVTLSCSPISGHRSVSWYQQTPGQGLQFLFEYFSETQRNKGNFPGRFSGRQFSNSRSEMNVSTLELGDSALYLCASSIWSRENTEAFFGQGTRLTVV.

The sample holds one count of this clonotype. The chain is built from TRBV10-3 and TRBJ1-2; D gene unclear. CDR1 is ENHRY, CDR2 SYGVKD, per germline. The CDR3 runs to 16 residues. Trimming stripped 0 bases from V and 7 bases from J, with 18 bases between. The CDR3 coding sequence is TGTGCCATCAGTGAGTCGAAGGCCCCGCGTTCTAGTGGCTACACCTTC. This sequence encodes CAISESKAPRSSGYTF.

The chain combines TRBV20-1 with TRBJ2-1; 9 bases fit TRBD2. The V gene's germline CDR1 is DFQATT and CDR2 SNEGSKA (reference sequence). The CDR3 covers 16 residues. The ends lost 5 bases at V and 0 bases at J; junction bases unmatched: 8. The CDR3: CSASRGGVSSYNEQFF. DNA for the CDR3: TGCAGTGCTTCGCGCGGGGGGGTTAGCTCCTACAATGAGCAGTTCTTC.

The J gene is TRBJ2-6, the V gene TRBV6-2 or TRBV6-3; TRBD1 aligns across 9 bases. Germline V lookup: CDR1 MNHEY, CDR2 SVGEGT. The CDR3 runs 17 residues. Germline trimming cut 5 bases from V and 2 bases from J; bases unmatched to any gene: 7. CDR3 amino acids: CASSPSGQGPGANVLTF. The CDR3 nucleotides read TGTGCCAGCAGTCCGTCCGGACAGGGGCCTGGGGCCAACGTCCTGACTTTC.